These 3 T cell receptor beta chains were all obtained from the same sample, sequenced in a study of CD8 T cells in Susac syndrome. RNA, at about 0.45 to 1 ug, was reverse transcribed with random hexamers. TCRdb re-called the immunoSEQ multiplex PCR reads with MiXCR, one entry per CDR3 protein. The table shows 200,000 or so distinct CDR3 sequences, with about 95% occurring only once. Sequencing was done on a sample of CD4+ T cells from PBMCs. The receptors derive from a human donor with multiple sclerosis.

V usage is TRBV5-4 and J usage is TRBJ1-2; D remains unclear. V was clipped by 0 bases and J by 3 bases, with 6 bases between them. The CDR3 extends over 13 amino acids. From germline, CDR1 is SGHNT and CDR2 YYREEE (reference sequence). The DNA of the CDR3 is TGTGCCAGCAGCTTGGTACAGTACTATGGCTACACCTTC. Translating it yields CASSLVQYYGYTF.

This chain uses TRBV29-1 with TRBJ2-3, with TRBD2 matching over 8 bases. Germline V CDR1 and CDR2: SQVTM, ANQGSEA. The CDR3 covers 16 residues. J lost 3 bases, V lost 4 bases, and 12 bases had no gene match. CDR3 residues: CSVGHGRARGTDTQYF. The CDR3 DNA follows: TGCAGCGTTGGGCACGGGAGGGCCCGGGGTACAGATACGCAGTATTTT.

CDR3 sequence reads: CASSLGGVGQGSSPLHF. DNA of the CDR3: TGTGCCAGCAGCTTAGGGGGAGTTGGACAGGGGAGTTCACCCCTCCACTTT. The chain links TRBV11-2 to TRBJ1-6; 9 positions match TRBD1. The CDR3 contains 17 residues. Germline V gene lookup returns CDR1 SGHAT and CDR2 FQNNGV. Trimming removed 1 base from V and 9 bases from J; junction bases left unmatched: 10. Full variable domain (missing parts from reference TRBV11-2 and TRBJ1-6): EAGVAQSPRYKIIEKRQSVAFWCNPISGHATLYWYQQILGQGPKLLIQFQNNGVVDDSQLPKDRFSAERLKGVDSTLKIQPAKLEDSAVYLCASSLGGVGQGSSPLHFGNGTRLTVT.